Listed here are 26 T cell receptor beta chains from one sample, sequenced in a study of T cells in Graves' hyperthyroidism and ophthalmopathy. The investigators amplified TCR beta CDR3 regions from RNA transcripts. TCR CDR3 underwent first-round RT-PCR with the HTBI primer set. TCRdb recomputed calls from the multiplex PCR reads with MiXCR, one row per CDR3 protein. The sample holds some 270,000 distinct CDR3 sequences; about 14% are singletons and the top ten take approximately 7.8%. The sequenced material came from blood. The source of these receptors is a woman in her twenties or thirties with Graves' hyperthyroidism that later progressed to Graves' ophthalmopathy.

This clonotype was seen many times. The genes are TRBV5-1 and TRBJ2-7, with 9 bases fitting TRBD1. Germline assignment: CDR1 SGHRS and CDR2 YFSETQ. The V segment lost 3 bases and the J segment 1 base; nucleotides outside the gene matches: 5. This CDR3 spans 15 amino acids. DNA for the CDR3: TGCGCCAGCAGCTGGACCGGGACAGGGTCCTACGAGCAGTACTTC. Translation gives CASSWTGTGSYEQYF.

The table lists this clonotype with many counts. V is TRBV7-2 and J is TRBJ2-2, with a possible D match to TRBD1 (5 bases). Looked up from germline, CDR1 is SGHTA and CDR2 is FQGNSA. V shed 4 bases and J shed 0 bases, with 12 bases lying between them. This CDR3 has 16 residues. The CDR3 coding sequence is TGTGCCAGCAGCTACAGGACCATCGCGAACACCGGGGAGCTGTTTTTT. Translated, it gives CASSYRTIANTGELFF. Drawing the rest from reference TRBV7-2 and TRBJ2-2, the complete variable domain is GAGVSQSPSNKVTEKGKDVELRCDPISGHTALYWYRQSLGQGLEFLIYFQGNSAPDKSGLPSDRFSAERTGGSVSTLTIQRTQQEDSAVYLCASSYRTIANTGELFFGEGSRLTVL.

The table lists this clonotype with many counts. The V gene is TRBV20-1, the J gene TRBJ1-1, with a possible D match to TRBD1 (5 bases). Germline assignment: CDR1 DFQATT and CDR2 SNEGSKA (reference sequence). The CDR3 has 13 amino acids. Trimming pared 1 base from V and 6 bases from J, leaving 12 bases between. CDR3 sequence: CSARGRVVPEAFF. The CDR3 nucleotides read TGCAGTGCTAGAGGCAGGGTGGTTCCTGAAGCTTTCTTT.

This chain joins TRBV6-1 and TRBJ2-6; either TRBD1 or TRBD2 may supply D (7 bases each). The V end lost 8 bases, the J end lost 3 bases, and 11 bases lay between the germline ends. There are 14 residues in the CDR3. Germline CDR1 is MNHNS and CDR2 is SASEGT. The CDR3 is CASGRGLGANVLTF. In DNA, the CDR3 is TGTGCCAGCGGGAGGGGGCTTGGGGCCAACGTCCTGACTTTC.

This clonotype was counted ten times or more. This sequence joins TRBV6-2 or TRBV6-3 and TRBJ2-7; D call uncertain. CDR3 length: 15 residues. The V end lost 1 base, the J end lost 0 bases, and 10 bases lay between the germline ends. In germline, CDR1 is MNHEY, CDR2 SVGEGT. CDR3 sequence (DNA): TGTGCCAGCAGTTACTTGGGAAGGAGCTCCTACGAGCAGTACTTC. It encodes CASSYLGRSSYEQYF.

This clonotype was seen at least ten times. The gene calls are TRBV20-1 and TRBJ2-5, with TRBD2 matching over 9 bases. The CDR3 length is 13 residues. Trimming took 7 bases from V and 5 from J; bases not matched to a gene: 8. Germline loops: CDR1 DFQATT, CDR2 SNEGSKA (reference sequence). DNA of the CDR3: TGCAGTGTCAGCGGGAGCGGGGGGGAGACCCAGTACTTC. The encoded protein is CSVSGSGGETQYF.

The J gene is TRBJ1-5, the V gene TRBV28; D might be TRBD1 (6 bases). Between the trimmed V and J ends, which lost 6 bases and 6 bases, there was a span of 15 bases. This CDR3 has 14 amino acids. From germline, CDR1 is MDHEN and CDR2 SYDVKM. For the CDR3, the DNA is TGTGCCAGCAGCCCGAACAGGGTGGGTCAGCCCCAGCATTTT. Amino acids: CASSPNRVGQPQHF.

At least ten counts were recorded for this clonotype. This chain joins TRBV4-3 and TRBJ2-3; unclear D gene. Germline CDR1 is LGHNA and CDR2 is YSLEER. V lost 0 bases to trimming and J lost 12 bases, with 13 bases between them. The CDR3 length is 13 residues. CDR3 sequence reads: CASSQDLTLDQYF. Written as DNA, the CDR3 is TGCGCCAGCAGCCAAGACTTGACGTTAGATCAGTATTTT.

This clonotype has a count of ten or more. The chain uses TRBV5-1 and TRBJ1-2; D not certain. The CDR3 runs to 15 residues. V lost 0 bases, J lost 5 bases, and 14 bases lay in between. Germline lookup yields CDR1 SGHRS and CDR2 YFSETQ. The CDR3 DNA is TGCGCCAGCAGCTTGGAACCGCGCACGGGGTATGGCTACACCTTC. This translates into CASSLEPRTGYGYTF.

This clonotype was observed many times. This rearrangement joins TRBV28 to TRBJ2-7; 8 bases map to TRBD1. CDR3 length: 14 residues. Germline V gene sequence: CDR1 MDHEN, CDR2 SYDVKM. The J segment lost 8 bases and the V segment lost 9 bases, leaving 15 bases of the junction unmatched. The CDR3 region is CASVFGDRPMQQYF. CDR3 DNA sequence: TGTGCCAGTGTGTTCGGGGACAGGCCAATGCAGCAGTACTTC.

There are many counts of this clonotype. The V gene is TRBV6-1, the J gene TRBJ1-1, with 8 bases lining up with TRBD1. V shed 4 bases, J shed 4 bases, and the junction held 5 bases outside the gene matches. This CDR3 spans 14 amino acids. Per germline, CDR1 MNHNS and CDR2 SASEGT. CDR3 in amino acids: CASSVAGGPTEAFF. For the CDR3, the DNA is TGTGCCAGCAGTGTCGCAGGGGGCCCCACTGAAGCTTTCTTT.

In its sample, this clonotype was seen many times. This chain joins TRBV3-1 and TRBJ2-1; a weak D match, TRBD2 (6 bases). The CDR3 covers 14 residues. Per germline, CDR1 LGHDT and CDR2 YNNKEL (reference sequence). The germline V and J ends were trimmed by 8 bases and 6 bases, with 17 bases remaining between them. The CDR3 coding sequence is TGTGCCAGCCTCCCCCGTGGAGGGTCCAATGAGCAGTTCTTC. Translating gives CASLPRGGSNEQFF.

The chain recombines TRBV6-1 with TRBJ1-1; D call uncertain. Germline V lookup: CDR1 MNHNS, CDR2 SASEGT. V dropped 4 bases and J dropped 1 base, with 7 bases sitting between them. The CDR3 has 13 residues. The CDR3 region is CASSAGRNTEAFF. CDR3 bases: TGTGCCAGCAGTGCGGGGAGGAACACTGAAGCTTTCTTT.

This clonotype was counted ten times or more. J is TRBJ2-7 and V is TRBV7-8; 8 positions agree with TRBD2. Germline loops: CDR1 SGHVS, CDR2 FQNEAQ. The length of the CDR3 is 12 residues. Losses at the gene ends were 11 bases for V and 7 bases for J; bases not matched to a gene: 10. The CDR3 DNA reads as TGTGCCGGGTCCCGGGAGGGTGGAGAGCAGTACTTC. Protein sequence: CAGSREGGEQYF.

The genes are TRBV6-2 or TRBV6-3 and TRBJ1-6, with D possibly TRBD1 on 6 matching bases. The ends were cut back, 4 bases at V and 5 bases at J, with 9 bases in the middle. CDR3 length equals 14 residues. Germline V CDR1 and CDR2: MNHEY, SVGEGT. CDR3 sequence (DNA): TGTGCCAGCAGTTTGGGACAAGATAATTCACCCCTCCACTTT. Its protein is CASSLGQDNSPLHF.

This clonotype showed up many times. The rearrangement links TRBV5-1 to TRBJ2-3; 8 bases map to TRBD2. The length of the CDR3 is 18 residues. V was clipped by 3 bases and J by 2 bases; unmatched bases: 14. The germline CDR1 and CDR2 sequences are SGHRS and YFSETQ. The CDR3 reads CASSSLPPGLVNTDTQYF. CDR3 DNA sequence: TGCGCCAGCAGCTCACTCCCCCCGGGACTAGTAAACACAGATACGCAGTATTTT.

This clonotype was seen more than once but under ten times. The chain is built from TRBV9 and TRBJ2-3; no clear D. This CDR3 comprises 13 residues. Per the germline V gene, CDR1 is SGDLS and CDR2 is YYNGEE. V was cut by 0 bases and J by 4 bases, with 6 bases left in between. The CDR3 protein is CASSVAIADTQYF. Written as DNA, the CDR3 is TGTGCCAGCAGCGTAGCTATCGCAGATACGCAGTATTTT.

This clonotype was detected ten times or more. The CDR3 sequence is CASSPGTGTADTQYF. The CDR3 nucleotides read TGTGCCAGCAGTCCCGGGACAGGGACAGCAGATACGCAGTATTTT. The chain has TRBV6-2 or TRBV6-3 and TRBJ2-3, with 9 bases aligning to TRBD1. CDR3 length: 15 amino acids. The trim removed 5 bases at V and 4 bases at J, leaving 7 bases unmatched. Germline CDR1 and CDR2: MNHEY and SVGEGT.

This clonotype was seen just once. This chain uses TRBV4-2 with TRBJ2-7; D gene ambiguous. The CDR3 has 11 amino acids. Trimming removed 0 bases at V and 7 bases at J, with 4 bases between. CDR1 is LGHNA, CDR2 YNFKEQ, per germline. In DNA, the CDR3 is TGTGCCAGCAGCCAAGATTGGGAGCAGTACTTC. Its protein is CASSQDWEQYF.

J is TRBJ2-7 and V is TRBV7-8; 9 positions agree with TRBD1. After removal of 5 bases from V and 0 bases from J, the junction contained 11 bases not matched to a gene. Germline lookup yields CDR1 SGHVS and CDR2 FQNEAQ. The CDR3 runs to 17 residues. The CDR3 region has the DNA TGTGCCAGCAGCCTAGGAATAGGACAGGGGATCTCCTACGAGCAGTACTTC. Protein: CASSLGIGQGISYEQYF.

CDR3 amino acids: CASTPPHDRENTEAFF. CDR3 nucleotide sequence: TGTGCCAGCACCCCTCCCCACGACAGGGAGAACACTGAAGCTTTCTTT. V is TRBV6-1 and J is TRBJ1-1; 7 bases line up with TRBD1. The trim removed 7 bases at V and 1 base at J, leaving 12 bases unmatched. The CDR3 is 16 residues long. The germline gives CDR1 MNHNS, CDR2 SASEGT.

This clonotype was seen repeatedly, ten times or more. In nucleotides, the CDR3 is TGTGCCAGCAGCGCAGCTGGGAGGGACAGACCGAACACTGAAGCTTTCTTT. It specifies CASSAAGRDRPNTEAFF. This chain uses TRBV7-6 with TRBJ1-1; TRBD1 matches at 7 bases. Trimming at V came to 5 bases and at J to 1 base, leaving 13 bases not matched to a gene. This CDR3 has 17 amino acids. Germline V gives CDR1 SGHVS, CDR2 FNYEAQ.

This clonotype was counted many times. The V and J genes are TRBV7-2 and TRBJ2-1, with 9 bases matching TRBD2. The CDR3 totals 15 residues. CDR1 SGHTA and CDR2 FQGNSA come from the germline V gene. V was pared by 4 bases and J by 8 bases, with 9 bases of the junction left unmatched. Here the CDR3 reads CASSSLAAGGDEQFF. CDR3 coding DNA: TGTGCCAGCAGCTCGCTTGCCGCGGGGGGGGATGAGCAGTTCTTC.

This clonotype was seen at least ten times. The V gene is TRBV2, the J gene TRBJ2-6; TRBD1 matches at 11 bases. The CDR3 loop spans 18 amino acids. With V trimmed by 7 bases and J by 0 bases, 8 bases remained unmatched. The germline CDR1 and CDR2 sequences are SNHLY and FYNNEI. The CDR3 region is CASNKGQGGLSGANVLTF. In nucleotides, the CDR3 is TGTGCCAGCAATAAGGGACAGGGGGGTCTCTCTGGGGCCAACGTCCTGACTTTC.

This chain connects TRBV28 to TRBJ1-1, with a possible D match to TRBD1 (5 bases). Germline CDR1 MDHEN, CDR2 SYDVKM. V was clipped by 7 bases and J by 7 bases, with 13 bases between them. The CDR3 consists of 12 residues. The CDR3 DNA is TGTGCCAGCATCCCGGGGGGGGGTGAAGCTTTCTTT. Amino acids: CASIPGGGEAFF.

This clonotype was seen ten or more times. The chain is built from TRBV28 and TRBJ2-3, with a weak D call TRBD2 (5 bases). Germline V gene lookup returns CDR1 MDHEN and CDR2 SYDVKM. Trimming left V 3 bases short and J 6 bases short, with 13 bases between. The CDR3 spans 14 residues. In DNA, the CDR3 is TGTGCCAGCAGTTTGGTCGGAGGTTCCGATACGCAGTATTTT. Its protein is CASSLVGGSDTQYF.